This T cell receptor beta chain was recovered during a study of blood T cell repertoires in COVID-19. Some clones are missing from TCRdb's copy, which holds only in-frame ones; the method was immunoSEQ multiplex PCR. The sample has over 250,000 clones, less than 90% seen once. The CDR3 sequence is 13 residues long. Germline V gives CDR1 LNHDA, CDR2 SQIVND (reference sequence). V lost 3 bases to trimming and J lost 0 bases, with 6 bases between them. Sequences were obtained from peripheral blood. The TCR comes from a human donor in a cohort sampled during active COVID-19. The chain has TRBV19 and TRBJ2-7; a possible D gene is TRBD2 (5 bases). The CDR3 here is CASSIEGSYEQYF. The CDR3 nucleotides are TGTGCCAGTAGTATTGAGGGCTCCTACGAGCAGTACTTC.